The 19 T cell receptor beta chains listed next were all sequenced from one sample in a study of blood T cell repertoires in COVID-19. Data came from immunoSEQ multiplex PCR; TCRdb stores just in-frame clones and leaves some out. Of 200,000 or so clones listed, around 80% were seen once; the top ten hold around 6%. Sequencing was done on a sample of peripheral blood. Receptors originate from a woman aged 65 to 85 with acute or convalescent COVID-19.

The chain's CDR3 is CASRRQGAEETQYF. In nucleotides, the CDR3 is TGTGCCAGTAGGAGGCAGGGGGCTGAGGAGACCCAGTACTTC. J is TRBJ2-5 and V is TRBV19, with 8 nucleotides matching TRBD1. The CDR3 is 14 residues long. Per the germline V gene, CDR1 is LNHDA and CDR2 is SQIVND (reference sequence). The trim removed 6 bases at V and 5 bases at J, leaving 8 bases unmatched.

This sequence joins TRBV3-1 (or the pseudogene TRBV3-2) and TRBJ1-1; D unresolved. Germline V gene data show CDR1 as LGHDT and CDR2 as YNNKEL (reference sequence). CDR3 length: 14 amino acids. Deletions cut 4 bases from V and 0 bases from J, with 9 bases between. CDR3 nucleotides: TGTGCCAGCAGCCCAGAACCTATGAACACTGAAGCTTTCTTT. Translation gives CASSPEPMNTEAFF.

A few counts support this clone. The chain recombines TRBV19 with TRBJ1-5; 12 bases match TRBD1. Trimming cost V 10 bases and J 0 bases; bases outside gene matches: 10. The CDR3 extends over 17 amino acids. Germline loops: CDR1 LNHDA, CDR2 SQIVND (reference sequence). The CDR3: CATAGQGASYSNQPQHF. The CDR3 nucleotides are TGTGCCACCGCGGGACAGGGGGCTTCATATAGCAATCAGCCCCAGCATTTT.

The rearrangement joins TRBV5-1 to TRBJ2-1; 14 bases map to TRBD2. Germline CDR1 SGHRS, CDR2 YFSETQ. Trimming cost V 0 bases and J 14 bases; bases outside gene matches: 16. The CDR3 contains 18 residues. The CDR3 sequence: CASSLAGGTSGSLPQEFF. CDR3 sequence (DNA): TGCGCCAGCAGCTTGGCCGGGGGGACTAGCGGGAGCCTCCCCCAGGAGTTCTTC.

The chain recombines TRBV28 with TRBJ2-7, with a possible D match to TRBD1 (6 bases). This CDR3 has 14 residues. Between the trimmed V and J ends, which lost 6 bases and 3 bases, there was a span of 15 bases. Germline CDR1 reads MDHEN; CDR2 reads SYDVKM. This CDR3 reads CASSETGTFYEQYF. The CDR3 DNA is TGTGCCAGCAGCGAGACCGGGACATTCTACGAGCAGTACTTC.

V and J are TRBV15 and TRBJ2-6; D perhaps matches TRBD2 (6 bases). Germline V lookup: CDR1 LNHNV, CDR2 YYDKDF (reference sequence). Trimming removed 2 bases from V and 2 bases from J, with 13 bases in between. The CDR3 consists of 17 residues. The CDR3: CATSRQGGATGANVLTF. The CDR3 DNA reads as TGTGCCACCAGCAGACAGGGAGGTGCGACTGGGGCCAACGTCCTGACTTTC.

This chain links TRBV7-2 with TRBJ2-5; possibly TRBD2 for D (6 bases). Deletions cut 1 base from V and 4 bases from J, with 13 bases between. Germline lookup yields CDR1 SGHTA and CDR2 FQGNSA. This CDR3 spans 15 amino acids. The CDR3 sequence: CASSLVGGTPETQYF. Written as DNA, the CDR3 is TGTGCCAGCAGCTTAGTGGGCGGGACCCCAGAGACCCAGTACTTC.

The gene calls are TRBV9 and TRBJ2-1; D perhaps matches TRBD2 (5 bases). Trimming left V 0 bases short and J 5 bases short, with 12 bases between. This CDR3 spans 15 amino acids. Germline V gene data show CDR1 as SGDLS and CDR2 as YYNGEE. CDR3 protein: CASSVGSERNNEQFF. The CDR3 coding sequence is TGTGCCAGCAGCGTAGGTAGCGAGAGGAACAATGAGCAGTTCTTC. The full variable domain, its missing parts supplied by reference TRBV9 and TRBJ2-1, is DSGVTQTPKHLITATGQRVTLRCSPRSGDLSVYWYQQSLDQGLQFLIQYYNGEERAKGNILERFSAQQFPDLHSELNLSSLELGDSALYFCASSVGSERNNEQFFGPGTRLTVL.

V usage is TRBV5-6 and J usage is TRBJ2-1, with 7 bases fitting TRBD1. The junction had 5 bases not matched to a gene; V was cut back by 3 bases and J by 8 bases. There are 13 residues in the CDR3. Looked up from germline, CDR1 is SGHDT and CDR2 is YYEEEE. In nucleotides, the CDR3 is TGTGCCAGCAGCTCACAGGGGTCGGATGAGCAGTTCTTC. It is translated as CASSSQGSDEQFF.

This clone came up a few times. This rearrangement joins TRBV2 to TRBJ2-2, with 8 bases identical to TRBD2. V shed 9 bases, J shed 2 bases, and the junction held 5 bases outside the gene matches. There are 14 residues in the CDR3. From germline, CDR1 is SNHLY and CDR2 FYNNEI. For the CDR3, the DNA is TGTGCCAGTACCGGGACTAGAAACACCGGGGAGCTGTTTTTT. Translated: CASTGTRNTGELFF.

The rearrangement links TRBV28 to TRBJ1-2; perhaps TRBD1 as D (5 bases). This CDR3 is 14 amino acids long. Trimming shortened V by 4 bases and J by 4 bases, and 13 bases separated the two germline ends. From germline, CDR1 is MDHEN and CDR2 SYDVKM. This chain's CDR3 is CASSSPPQGYGYTF. CDR3 DNA: TGTGCCAGCAGTTCCCCCCCCCAGGGCTATGGCTACACCTTC.

This clone was detected a few times. The J gene is TRBJ2-3, the V gene TRBV5-4; D not resolved. The CDR3 sequence is 13 residues long. V was trimmed by 3 bases and J by 2 bases, leaving 7 bases between them. The germline V gene encodes CDR1 SGHNT and CDR2 YYREEE (reference sequence). The DNA for the CDR3 is TGTGCCAGCAGCTGGAACTACACAGATACGCAGTATTTT. Its translation is CASSWNYTDTQYF.

The V call is TRBV24-1, the J call TRBJ2-1, with unresolved D. The germline V and J ends were trimmed by 6 bases and 0 bases, with 11 bases remaining between them. Germline V gene data show CDR1 as KGHDR and CDR2 as SFDVKD. The CDR3 totals 15 residues. The CDR3 DNA reads as TGTGCCACCAGTTCTGGGCACATCTCCTACAATGAGCAGTTCTTC. Translating it yields CATSSGHISYNEQFF.

This chain connects TRBV6-5 to TRBJ1-1; 7 bases fit TRBD1. Looked up from germline, CDR1 is MNHEY and CDR2 is SVGAGI. The CDR3 runs 14 residues. With V trimmed by 2 bases and J by 9 bases, 9 bases remained unmatched. CDR3 loop: CASSYQQGIVQAFF. The CDR3, as DNA: TGTGCCAGCAGTTACCAACAGGGGATTGTCCAAGCTTTCTTT.

In DNA form, the CDR3 reads TGTGCCGCTGGGGGCGGAGATACGCAGTATTTT. This translates into CAAGGGDTQYF. V and J are TRBV3-1 (or the pseudogene TRBV3-2) and TRBJ2-3, with a tentative D call TRBD1 (6 bases). The ends were cut back, 11 bases at V and 5 bases at J, with 11 bases in the middle. This CDR3 region has 11 residues. The germline V gene encodes CDR1 LGHDT and CDR2 YNNKEL (reference sequence).

This clone was recorded a few times. Compared with germline, one end of the junction differs, possibly owing to a read error. The chain couples TRBV7-7 to TRBJ2-2; no firm D call. CDR1 SSHAT and CDR2 FNYEAQ come from the germline V gene (reference sequence). CDR3 size: 13 residues. DNA of the CDR3: TGTGCTAGCAGCCGAGAGAACACCGGGGAGCTGTTTTTT. Translated, it gives CASSRENTGELFF.

This clone has only one observation. The chain has TRBV5-1 and TRBJ2-1; TRBD2 matches 10 bases. Germline V gene sequence: CDR1 SGHRS, CDR2 YFSETQ. The CDR3 covers 14 residues. The V and J ends lost 1 base and 15 bases, in that order; junction bases with no gene match: 10. The CDR3 coding sequence is TGCGCCAGCAGCTTGACTCGTTCTAGCGGGAGTCTGTTCTTC. Amino acids: CASSLTRSSGSLFF.

The J gene is TRBJ1-4, the V gene TRBV2; weak D call: TRBD1 (5 bases). Germline CDR1 reads SNHLY; CDR2 reads FYNNEI. This CDR3 region has 14 residues. V lost 6 bases and J lost 8, with 16 bases in between. CDR3 DNA: TGTGCCAGCAGCGCGACAGCGTTCGGGGAAAAACTGTTTTTT. Translated, it gives CASSATAFGEKLFF.

The V and J genes are TRBV2 and TRBJ1-2; D might be TRBD1 (5 bases). The CDR3 extends over 13 amino acids. V lost 1 base to trimming and J lost 5 bases, with 8 bases between them. Germline CDR1 is SNHLY and CDR2 is FYNNEI. The CDR3 region has the DNA TGTGCCAGCAGTGAAGGGGGACTATATGGCTACACCTTC. Translating gives CASSEGGLYGYTF.